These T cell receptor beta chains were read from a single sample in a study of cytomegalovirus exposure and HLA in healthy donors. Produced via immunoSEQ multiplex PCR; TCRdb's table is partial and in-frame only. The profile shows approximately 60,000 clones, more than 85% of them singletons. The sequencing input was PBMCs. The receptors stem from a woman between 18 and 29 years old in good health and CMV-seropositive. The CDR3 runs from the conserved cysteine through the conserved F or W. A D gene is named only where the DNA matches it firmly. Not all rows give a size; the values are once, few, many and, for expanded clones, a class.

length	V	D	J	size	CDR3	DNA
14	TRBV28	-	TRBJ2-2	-	CASTGESNTGELFF	TGTGCCAGCACGGGGGAATCGAACACCGGGGAGCTGTTTTTT
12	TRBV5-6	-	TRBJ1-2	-	CASSWGTTYYTF	TGTGCCAGCAGCTGGGGGACAACTTACTACACCTTC
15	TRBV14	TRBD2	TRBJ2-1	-	CASSQRLAQYNEQFF	TGTGCCAGCAGCCAGCGACTAGCGCAATACAATGAGCAGTTCTTC
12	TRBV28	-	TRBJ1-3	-	CATGWAGNTIYF	TGTGCGACGGGGTGGGCCGGAAACACCATATATTTT
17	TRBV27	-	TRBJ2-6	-	CASSPPAGQAGANVLTF	TGTGCCAGCAGTCCCCCGGCAGGACAAGCGGGGGCCAACGTCCTGACTTTC
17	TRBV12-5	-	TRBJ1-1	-	CASGIVPSGSLVTEAFF	TGTGCTAGTGGTATTGTCCCTTCAGGGTCGTTGGTCACTGAAGCTTTCTTT
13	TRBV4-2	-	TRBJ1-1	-	CASSPLSGIEAFF	TGTGCCAGCAGCCCCCTTTCAGGGATCGAAGCTTTCTTT
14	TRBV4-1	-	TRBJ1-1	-	CASSQDPDETEAFF	TGCGCCAGCAGCCAAGACCCAGATGAAACTGAAGCTTTCTTT
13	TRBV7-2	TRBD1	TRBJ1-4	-	CASSIQGGEKLFF	TGTGCCAGCAGCATACAGGGGGGAGAAAAACTGTTTTTT
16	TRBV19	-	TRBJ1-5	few	CASTWAHGPSNQPQHF	TGTGCCAGTACCTGGGCCCACGGTCCCAGCAATCAGCCCCAGCATTTT
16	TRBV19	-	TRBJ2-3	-	CASQMAAEDSTDTQYF	TGTGCCAGTCAGATGGCGGCGGAGGATAGCACAGATACGCAGTATTTT
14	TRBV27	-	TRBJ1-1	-	CASSLLQGMAEAFF	TGTGCCAGCAGTTTATTGCAGGGTATGGCTGAAGCTTTCTTT
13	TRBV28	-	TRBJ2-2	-	CASTKESTGELFF	TGTGCCAGCACAAAAGAGAGCACCGGGGAGCTGTTTTTT
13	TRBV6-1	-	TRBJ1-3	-	CASSSGAGNTIYF	TGTGCCAGCAGTTCAGGGGCTGGAAACACCATATATTTT
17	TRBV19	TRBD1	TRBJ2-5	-	CASSVTGRTGEVVTQYF	TGTGCCAGTAGTGTAACGGGACGGACAGGGGAAGTAGTGACCCAGTACTTC
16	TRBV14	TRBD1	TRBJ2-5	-	CASSGRVRDREGTQYF	TGTGCCAGCAGCGGCCGTGTCCGGGACAGGGAAGGGACCCAGTACTTC
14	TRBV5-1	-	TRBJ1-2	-	CASSLVVAGDGYTF	TGCGCCAGCAGCTTGGTGGTGGCAGGGGATGGCTACACCTTC
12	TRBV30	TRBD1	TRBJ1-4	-	CAGQGRNEKLFF	TGTGCCGGACAGGGAAGAAATGAAAAACTGTTTTTT
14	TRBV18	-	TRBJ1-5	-	CASSTGTRLQPQHF	TGTGCCAGCTCTACAGGGACGAGGTTGCAGCCCCAGCATTTT
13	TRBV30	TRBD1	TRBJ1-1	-	CASEGQSNTEAFF	TGTGCCTCCGAGGGACAGTCGAACACTGAAGCTTTCTTT
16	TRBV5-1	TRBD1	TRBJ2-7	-	CASSLPTDRGHYEQYF	TGCGCCAGCAGCCTCCCCACCGACAGGGGTCACTACGAGCAGTACTTC
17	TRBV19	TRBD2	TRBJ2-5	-	CASSIASGGYLQETQYF	TGTGCCAGTAGTATAGCTAGCGGGGGGTACCTTCAAGAGACCCAGTACTTC
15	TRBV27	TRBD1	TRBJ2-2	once	CASSFLLTGRGELFF	TGTGCCAGCAGTTTTTTACTGACAGGGCGTGGGGAGCTGTTTTTT
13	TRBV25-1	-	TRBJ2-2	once	CASSEFGFQELFF	TGTGCCAGCAGTGAATTCGGGTTCCAGGAGCTGTTTTTT
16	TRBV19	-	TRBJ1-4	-	CASRVGGRPTNEKLFF	TGTGCCAGTAGAGTTGGCGGGCGTCCAACTAATGAAAAACTGTTTTTT
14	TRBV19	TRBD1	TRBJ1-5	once	CASKDRGSNQPQHF	TGTGCCAGTAAGGACAGGGGGAGCAATCAGCCCCAGCATTTT
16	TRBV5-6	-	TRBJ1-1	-	CASSILGGATNTEAFF	TGTGCCAGCAGCATTCTCGGGGGGGCTACGAACACTGAAGCTTTCTTT
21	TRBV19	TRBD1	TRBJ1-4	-	CASSYYLNRDRELATNEKLFF	TGTGCCAGCAGTTACTATTTGAACCGGGACAGAGAGTTAGCAACTAATGAAAAACTGTTTTTT
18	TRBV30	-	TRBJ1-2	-	CAWSQPLGGDLSNYGYTF	TGTGCCTGGAGCCAACCCCTGGGAGGGGATCTTTCTAACTATGGCTACACCTTC
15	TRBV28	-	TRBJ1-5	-	CASSLNGGDHQPQHF	TGTGCCAGCAGTTTGAACGGGGGGGACCATCAGCCCCAGCATTTT
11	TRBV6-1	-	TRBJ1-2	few	CASSRSYGYTF	TGTGCCAGCAGCCGGAGCTATGGCTACACCTTC
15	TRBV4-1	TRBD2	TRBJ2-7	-	CASSQGAGVDYEQYF	TGCGCCAGCAGCCAAGGGGCGGGAGTAGACTACGAGCAGTACTTC
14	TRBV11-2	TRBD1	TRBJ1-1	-	CASSSLDRGPEAFF	TGTGCCAGCAGCTCATTAGACAGGGGACCTGAAGCTTTCTTT
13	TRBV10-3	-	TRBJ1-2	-	CAISATQDYGYTF	TGTGCCATCTCAGCGACACAGGACTATGGCTACACCTTC
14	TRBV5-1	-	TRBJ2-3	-	CASSLVGATDTQYF	TGCGCCAGCAGCTTGGTGGGGGCAACAGATACGCAGTATTTT
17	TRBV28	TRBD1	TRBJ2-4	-	CASSQQPGTVRRNIQYF	TGTGCCAGCAGTCAGCAGCCCGGGACAGTGAGGAGGAACATTCAGTACTTC
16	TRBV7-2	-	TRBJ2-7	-	CASSRGTVKTHYEQYF	TGTGCCAGCAGCCGGGGGACGGTAAAGACTCACTACGAGCAGTACTTC
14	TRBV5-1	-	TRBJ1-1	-	CASSLGRDHTEAFF	TGCGCCAGCAGCTTGGGGCGGGATCACACTGAAGCTTTCTTT
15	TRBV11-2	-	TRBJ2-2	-	CASSLALQGTGELFF	TGTGCCAGCAGCTTAGCCTTACAGGGTACCGGGGAGCTGTTTTTT
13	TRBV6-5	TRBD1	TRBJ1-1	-	CASIRQGNTEAFF	TGTGCCAGCATAAGACAGGGCAACACTGAAGCTTTCTTT
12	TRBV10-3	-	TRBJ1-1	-	CASRTVNTEAFF	TGTGCCAGCCGGACAGTGAACACTGAAGCTTTCTTT
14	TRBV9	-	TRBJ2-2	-	CASSVVQNTGELFF	TGTGCCAGCAGCGTAGTACAGAACACCGGGGAGCTGTTTTTT
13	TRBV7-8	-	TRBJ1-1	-	CASGKTVNTEAFF	TGTGCCAGCGGAAAAACAGTGAACACTGAAGCTTTCTTT
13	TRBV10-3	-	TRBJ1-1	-	CAISGRRLTEAFF	TGTGCCATCAGTGGTCGGAGGTTGACTGAAGCTTTCTTT
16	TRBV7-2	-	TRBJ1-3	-	CASSLDPGLYGNTIYF	TGTGCCAGCAGCTTAGACCCGGGTCTCTATGGAAACACCATATATTTT